This T cell receptor (beta chain) was sequenced during a study of shared clonotypes between healthy human individuals. Trimming pared 2 bases from V and 3 bases from J, leaving 17 bases between. The CDR3 is made up of 16 amino acids. Germline CDR1 and CDR2: SGHRS and YFSETQ. Sequencing was performed with immunoSEQ multiplex PCR; in TCRdb, only in-frame clones are kept and a portion is missing. Here the sample spans some 500,000 clones, 90% to 97% being singletons. What was sequenced was naive CD4+ T cells sorted from blood. As to subset: CD45RA+ positively selected. The V call is TRBV5-1, the J call TRBJ2-5, with D tentatively TRBD1 or TRBD2 (5 bases each). The receptor was isolated from a woman in her 30s in good health. CDR3 DNA: TGCGCCAGCAGCTTAGAGGGACCTGCGGAAGAAGAGACCCAGTACTTC. It specifies CASSLEGPAEEETQYF.